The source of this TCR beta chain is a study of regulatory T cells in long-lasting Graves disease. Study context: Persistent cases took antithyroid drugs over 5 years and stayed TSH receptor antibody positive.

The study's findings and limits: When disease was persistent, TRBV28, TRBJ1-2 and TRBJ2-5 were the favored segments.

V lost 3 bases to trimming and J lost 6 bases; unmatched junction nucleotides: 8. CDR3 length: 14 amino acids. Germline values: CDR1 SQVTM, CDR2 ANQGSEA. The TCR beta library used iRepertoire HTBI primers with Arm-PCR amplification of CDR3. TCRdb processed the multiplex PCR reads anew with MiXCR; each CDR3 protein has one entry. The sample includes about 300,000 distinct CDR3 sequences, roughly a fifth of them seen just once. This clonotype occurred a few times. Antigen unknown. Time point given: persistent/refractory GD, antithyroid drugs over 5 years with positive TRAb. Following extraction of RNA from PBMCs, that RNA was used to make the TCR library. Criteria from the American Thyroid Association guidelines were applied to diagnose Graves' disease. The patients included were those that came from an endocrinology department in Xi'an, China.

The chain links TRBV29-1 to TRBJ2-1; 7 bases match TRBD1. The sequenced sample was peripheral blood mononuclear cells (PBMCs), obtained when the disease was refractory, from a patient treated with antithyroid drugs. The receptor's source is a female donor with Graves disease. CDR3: CSVEGQSDLNEQFF. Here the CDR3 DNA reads TGCAGCGTTGAGGGACAGTCGGACCTCAATGAGCAGTTCTTC.